Sequencing of this TCR beta chain was carried out in a study of OX40 agonist ivuxolimab in advanced cancers. Study-level information: Those enrolled were approximately 83% male, with a mean age of around 57 years and ages from 23 to 79.

The CDR3 has 16 amino acids. Germline V gene data show CDR1 as MNHNS and CDR2 as SASEGT. V shed 4 bases and J shed 0 bases, with 15 bases lying between them. Assay: immunoSEQ multiplex PCR; the TCRdb copy retains only in-frame clones and omits some. The sample shows 40,000 to 45,000 clones, approximately 91% of them seen only once. This receptor was obtained from an adult with an advanced solid tumor such as melanoma, head and neck, liver or kidney cancer. The specimen was CD4+ or CD8+ T cells sorted from blood, collected in a trial of the OX40 agonist ivuxolimab. The gene calls are TRBV6-1 and TRBJ1-1; D is perhaps TRBD1 (6 bases). The CDR3 loop is CASSGDRRHMNTEAFF. The CDR3 DNA sequence: TGTGCCAGCAGTGGAGACAGGCGGCACATGAACACTGAAGCTTTCTTT.